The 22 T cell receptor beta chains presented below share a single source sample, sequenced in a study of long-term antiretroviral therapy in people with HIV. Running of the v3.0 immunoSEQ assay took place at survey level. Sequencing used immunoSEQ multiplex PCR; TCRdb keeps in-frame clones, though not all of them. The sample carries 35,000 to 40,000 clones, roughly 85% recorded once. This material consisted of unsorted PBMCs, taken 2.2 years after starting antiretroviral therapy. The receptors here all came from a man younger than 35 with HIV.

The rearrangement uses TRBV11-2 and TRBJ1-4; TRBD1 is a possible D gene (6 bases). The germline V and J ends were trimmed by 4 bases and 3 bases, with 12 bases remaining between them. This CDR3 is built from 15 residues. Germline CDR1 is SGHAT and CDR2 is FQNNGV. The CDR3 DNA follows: TGTGCCAGCAGCTCGTGGGGGCAGGCTAATGAAAAACTGTTTTTT. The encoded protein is CASSSWGQANEKLFF.

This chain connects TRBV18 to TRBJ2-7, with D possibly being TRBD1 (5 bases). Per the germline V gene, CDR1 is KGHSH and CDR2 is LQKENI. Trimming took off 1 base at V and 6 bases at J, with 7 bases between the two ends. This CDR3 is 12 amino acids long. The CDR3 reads CASSPQGAEQYF. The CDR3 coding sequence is TGTGCCAGCTCACCACAAGGGGCCGAGCAGTACTTC.

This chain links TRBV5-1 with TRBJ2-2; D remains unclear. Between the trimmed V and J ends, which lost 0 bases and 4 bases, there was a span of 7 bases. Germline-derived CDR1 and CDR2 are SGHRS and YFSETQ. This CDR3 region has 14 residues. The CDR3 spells CASSLVAVTGELFF. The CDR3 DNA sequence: TGCGCCAGCAGCTTGGTCGCGGTCACCGGGGAGCTGTTTTTT. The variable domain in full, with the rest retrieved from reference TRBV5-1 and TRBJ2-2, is KAGVTQTPRYLIKTRGQQVTLSCSPISGHRSVSWYQQTPGQGLQFLFEYFSETQRNKGNFPGRFSGRQFSNSRSEMNVSTLELGDSALYLCASSLVAVTGELFFGEGSRLTVL.

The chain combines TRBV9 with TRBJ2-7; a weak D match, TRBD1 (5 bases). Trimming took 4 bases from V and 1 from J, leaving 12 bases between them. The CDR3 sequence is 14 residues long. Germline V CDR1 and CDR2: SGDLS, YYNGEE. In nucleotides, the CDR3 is TGTGCCAGCAGCAGACAGAATAGATCCTACGAGCAGTACTTC. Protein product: CASSRQNRSYEQYF.

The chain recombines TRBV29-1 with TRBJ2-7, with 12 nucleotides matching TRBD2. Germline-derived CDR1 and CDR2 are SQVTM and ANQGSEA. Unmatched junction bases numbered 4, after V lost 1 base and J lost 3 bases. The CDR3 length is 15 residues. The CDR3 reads CSVEGVLAGGYEQYF. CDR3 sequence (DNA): TGCAGCGTTGAAGGCGTACTAGCGGGAGGCTACGAGCAGTACTTC.

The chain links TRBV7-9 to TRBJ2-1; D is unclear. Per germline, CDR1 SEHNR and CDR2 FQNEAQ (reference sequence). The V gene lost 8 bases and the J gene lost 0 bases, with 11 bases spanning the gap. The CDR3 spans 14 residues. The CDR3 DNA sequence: TGTGCCAGCCTTGCACCTAGCTCCTACAATGAGCAGTTCTTC. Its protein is CASLAPSSYNEQFF.

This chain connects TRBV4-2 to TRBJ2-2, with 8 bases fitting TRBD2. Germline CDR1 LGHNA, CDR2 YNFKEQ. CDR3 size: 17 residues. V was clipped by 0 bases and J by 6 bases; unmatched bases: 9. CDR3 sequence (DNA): TGTGCCAGCAGCCAAGAGGGGGAATCGGGGGGGCCCGGGGAGCTGTTTTTT. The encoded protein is CASSQEGESGGPGELFF.

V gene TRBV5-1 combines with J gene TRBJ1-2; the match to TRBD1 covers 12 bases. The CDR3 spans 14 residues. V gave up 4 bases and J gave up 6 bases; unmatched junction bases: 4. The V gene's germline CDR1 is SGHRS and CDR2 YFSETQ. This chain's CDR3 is CASSPGTGGDGYTF. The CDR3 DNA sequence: TGCGCCAGCAGCCCCGGGACAGGGGGCGATGGCTACACCTTC.

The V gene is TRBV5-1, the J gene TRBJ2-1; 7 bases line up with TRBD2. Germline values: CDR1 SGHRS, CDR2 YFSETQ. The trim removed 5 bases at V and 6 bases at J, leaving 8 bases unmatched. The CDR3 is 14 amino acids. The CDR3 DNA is TGCGCCAGCAGAACCAGCGGGGTAGTCAATGAGCAGTTCTTC. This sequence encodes CASRTSGVVNEQFF.

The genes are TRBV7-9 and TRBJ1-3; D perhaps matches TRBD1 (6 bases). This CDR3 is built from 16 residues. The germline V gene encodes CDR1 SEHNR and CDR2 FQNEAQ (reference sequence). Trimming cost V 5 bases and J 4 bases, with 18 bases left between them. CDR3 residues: CASSRVGGPLGNTIYF. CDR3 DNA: TGTGCCAGCAGCAGGGTGGGGGGGCCGTTGGGAAACACCATATATTTT.

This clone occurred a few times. CDR3 in DNA: TGTGCCAGCAGCAAAGCGTCTAGCGGGGGGATAAGCACAGATACGCAGTATTTT. Translated, it gives CASSKASSGGISTDTQYF. The V and J genes are TRBV21-1 and TRBJ2-3; the table's D call of TRBD2 was not tested on the DNA. TRBV21-1 is noted as a pseudogene. The CDR3 runs 18 residues.

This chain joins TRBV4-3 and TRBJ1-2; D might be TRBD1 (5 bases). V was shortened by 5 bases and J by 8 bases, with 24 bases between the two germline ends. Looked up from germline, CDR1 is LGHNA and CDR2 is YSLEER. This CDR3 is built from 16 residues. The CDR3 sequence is CASSERGRDVPVGYTF. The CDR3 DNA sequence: TGCGCCAGCAGCGAACGGGGACGTGATGTTCCTGTCGGCTACACCTTC.

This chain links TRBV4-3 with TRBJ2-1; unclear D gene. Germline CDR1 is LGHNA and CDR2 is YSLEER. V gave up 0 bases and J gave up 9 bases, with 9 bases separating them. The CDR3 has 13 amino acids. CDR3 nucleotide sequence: TGCGCCAGCAGCCAAGACGCTTGGGGTGAGCAGTTCTTC. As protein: CASSQDAWGEQFF.

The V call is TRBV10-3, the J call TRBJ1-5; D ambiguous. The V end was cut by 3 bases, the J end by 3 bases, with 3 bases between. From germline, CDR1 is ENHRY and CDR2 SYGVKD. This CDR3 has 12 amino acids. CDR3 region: CAISDINQPQHF. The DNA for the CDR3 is TGTGCCATCAGTGACATCAATCAGCCCCAGCATTTT.

The CDR3 coding sequence is TGCGCCAGCAGCCAAGTGATCGGGACAGGGCTAGCCAAAAACATTCAGTACTTC. This encodes CASSQVIGTGLAKNIQYF. V is TRBV4-3 and J is TRBJ2-4; 9 bases match TRBD1. CDR1 is LGHNA, CDR2 YSLEER, per germline. CDR3 size: 18 residues. The V segment lost 1 base and the J segment 0 bases; nucleotides outside the gene matches: 7.

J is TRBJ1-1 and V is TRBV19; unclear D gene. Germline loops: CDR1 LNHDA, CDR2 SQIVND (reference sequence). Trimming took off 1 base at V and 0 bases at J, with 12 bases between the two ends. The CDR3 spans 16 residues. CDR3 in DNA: TGTGCCAGTAGTATAGCTTTTTCGGTTATGAACACTGAAGCTTTCTTT. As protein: CASSIAFSVMNTEAFF.

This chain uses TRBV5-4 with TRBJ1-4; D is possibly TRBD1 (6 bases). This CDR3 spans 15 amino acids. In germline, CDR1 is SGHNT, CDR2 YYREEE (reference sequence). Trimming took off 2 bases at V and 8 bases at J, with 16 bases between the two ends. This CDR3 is CASSFRDRRGEKLFF. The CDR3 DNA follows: TGTGCCAGCAGCTTCCGTGACAGGAGGGGAGAAAAACTGTTTTTT.

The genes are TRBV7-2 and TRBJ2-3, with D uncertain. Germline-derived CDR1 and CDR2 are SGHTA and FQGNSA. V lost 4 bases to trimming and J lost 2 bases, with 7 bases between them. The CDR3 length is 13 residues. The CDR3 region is CASSSSYTDTQYF. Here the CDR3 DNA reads TGTGCCAGCAGCTCCAGCTACACAGATACGCAGTATTTT.

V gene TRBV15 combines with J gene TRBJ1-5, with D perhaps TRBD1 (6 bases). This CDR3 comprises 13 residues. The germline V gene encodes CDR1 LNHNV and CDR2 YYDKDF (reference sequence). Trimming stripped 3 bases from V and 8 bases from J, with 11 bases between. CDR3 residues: CATSSLGGEPQHF. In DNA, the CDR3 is TGTGCCACCAGCAGTTTAGGGGGAGAGCCCCAGCATTTT.

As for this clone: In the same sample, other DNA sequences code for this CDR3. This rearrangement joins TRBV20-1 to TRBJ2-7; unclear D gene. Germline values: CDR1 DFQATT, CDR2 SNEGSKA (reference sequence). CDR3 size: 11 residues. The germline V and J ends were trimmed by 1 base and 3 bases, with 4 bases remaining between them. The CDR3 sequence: CSARVGYEQYF. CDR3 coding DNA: TGCAGTGCTAGAGTCGGCTACGAGCAGTACTTC.

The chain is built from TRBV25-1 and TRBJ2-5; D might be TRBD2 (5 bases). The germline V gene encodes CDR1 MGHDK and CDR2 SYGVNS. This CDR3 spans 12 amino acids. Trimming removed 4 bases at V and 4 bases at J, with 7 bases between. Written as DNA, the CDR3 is TGTGCCAGCAGTGTGGGGAGAGAGACCCAGTACTTC. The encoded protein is CASSVGRETQYF.

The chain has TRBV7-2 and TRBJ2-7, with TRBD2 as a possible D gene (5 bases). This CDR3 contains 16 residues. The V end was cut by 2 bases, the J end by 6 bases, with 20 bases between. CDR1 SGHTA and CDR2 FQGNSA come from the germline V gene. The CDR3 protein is CASSLSPPDSSREQYF. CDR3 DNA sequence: TGTGCCAGCAGCTTATCCCCCCCGGACTCTTCTCGCGAGCAGTACTTC.